The clone carrying this TCR beta chain was detected only once. The V gene's germline CDR1 is MNHEY and CDR2 SMNVEV (reference sequence). V shed 6 bases and J 5 bases; nucleotides not matched to a gene: 5. There are 15 residues in the CDR3. This sample is drawn from a study of T cell changes during pregnancy in multiple sclerosis. Profiled with immunoSEQ multiplex PCR; TCRdb holds only in-frame clones, not every one. The table shows under 30,000 clones, with approximately 90% occurring only once. This sequence joins TRBV27 and TRBJ2-3, with TRBD2 matching over 13 bases. The sequence came from a female donor in good health, enrolled as a control in a pregnancy study. The material was CD4+ T cells from peripheral blood mononuclear cells, obtained in the first trimester of pregnancy. The CDR3 reads CASRPLAGGKDTQYF. The CDR3 nucleotides read TGTGCCAGCAGGCCACTAGCGGGGGGGAAAGATACGCAGTATTTT.